The next 18 T cell receptor beta chains were all read from a single sample in a study of immune heterogeneity within non-small cell lung tumors. Bulk tumor genomic DNA was the template, and each sample received approximately 0.65 ug. Widely spaced biopsies, several per primary tumor, were obtained at surgery. Enrolled individuals presented with untreated, newly diagnosed non-small cell lung cancer and received curative surgery. TCR beta CDR3 regions came from multiplex PCR with 32 forward V and 13 reverse J primers. One entry per CDR3 protein, called by TCRdb with MiXCR from the multiplex PCR reads. Here the sample spans about 12,000 distinct CDR3 sequences, about 23% being singletons. Material: lung tumor tissue. The receptors stem from a man aged 45 to 65 with non-small cell lung cancer.

Comment on this clonotype: This could be a read error, since a much larger clone is one nucleotide away. This rearrangement joins TRBV6-2 or TRBV6-3 to TRBJ2-7, with 9 bases fitting TRBD1. This CDR3 has 14 residues. V shed 6 bases and J 6 bases; nucleotides not matched to a gene: 9. Germline assignment: CDR1 MNHEY and CDR2 SVGEGT. The CDR3, as DNA: TGTGCCAGCAGCCCCACGGACAGGGGATGCGAGCAGTACTTC. This translates into CASSPTDRGCEQYF.

This clonotype rates as medium-sized. This rearrangement joins TRBV6-1 to TRBJ2-3, with TRBD2 identical over 12 bases. J was trimmed by 2 bases and V by 5 bases; bases with no gene match: 5. The V gene's germline CDR1 is MNHNS and CDR2 SASEGT. The CDR3 is 16 residues long. The CDR3 sequence: CASSLGLAGNTDTQYF. In DNA form, the CDR3 reads TGTGCCAGCAGTTTGGGACTAGCGGGTAACACAGATACGCAGTATTTT.

This clonotype occurred many times. V gene TRBV5-1 combines with J gene TRBJ2-2; the match to TRBD1 covers 7 bases. Per the germline V gene, CDR1 is SGHRS and CDR2 is YFSETQ. CDR3 length: 15 residues. The J segment lost 5 bases and the V segment lost 3 bases, leaving 7 bases of the junction unmatched. The CDR3 sequence: CASSSDRVVTGELFF. As DNA, the CDR3 is TGCGCCAGCAGCTCAGACAGGGTAGTAACCGGGGAGCTGTTTTTT.

This clonotype is medium-sized in the sample. The chain carries TRBV15 and TRBJ2-2; D is perhaps TRBD2 (6 bases). This CDR3 spans 18 amino acids. Germline loops: CDR1 LNHNV, CDR2 YYDKDF (reference sequence). V dropped 3 bases and J dropped 4 bases, with 21 bases sitting between them. CDR3 in amino acids: CATSRKLALGLSTGELFF. CDR3 nucleotide sequence: TGTGCCACCAGCAGGAAACTAGCTCTTGGTTTAAGCACCGGGGAGCTGTTTTTT. Based on the CDR3 plus reference TRBV15 and TRBJ2-2, the full variable domain is DAMVIQNPRYQVTQFGKPVTLSCSQTLNHNVMYWYQQKSSQAPKLLFHYYDKDFNNEADTPDNFQSRRPNTSFCFLDIRSPGLGDTAMYLCATSRKLALGLSTGELFFGEGSRLTVL.

V usage is TRBV5-1 and J usage is TRBJ2-5; D unclear. CDR1 is SGHRS and CDR2 is YFSETQ in the germline V gene. Trimming removed 4 bases from V and 0 bases from J, with 10 bases in between. There are 14 residues in the CDR3. Here the CDR3 DNA reads TGCGCCAGCAGCCCCCTTGGGTACCAAGAGACCCAGTACTTC. This encodes CASSPLGYQETQYF.

The chain uses TRBV7-2 and TRBJ1-5; no clear D gene. The CDR3 spans 13 residues. CDR1 SGHTA and CDR2 FQGNSA come from the germline V gene. Trimming removed 5 bases at V and 3 bases at J, with 8 bases between. CDR3 region: CASSPWPNQPQHF. DNA of the CDR3: TGTGCCAGCAGCCCGTGGCCCAATCAGCCCCAGCATTTT. The variable domain in full, with the rest retrieved from reference TRBV7-2 and TRBJ1-5, is GAGVSQSPSNKVTEKGKDVELRCDPISGHTALYWYRQSLGQGLEFLIYFQGNSAPDKSGLPSDRFSAERTGGSVSTLTIQRTQQEDSAVYLCASSPWPNQPQHFGDGTRLSIL.

This clonotype came up many times. The chain couples TRBV20-1 to TRBJ2-3; the D gene is possibly TRBD2 (6 bases). CDR3 length: 14 residues. In germline, CDR1 is DFQATT, CDR2 SNEGSKA (reference sequence). V lost 5 bases to trimming and J lost 1 base, with 13 bases between them. In DNA form, the CDR3 reads TGCAGTGCTGGTACGGGACTCCGCACAGATACGCAGTATTTT. Encoded protein: CSAGTGLRTDTQYF.

On this clonotype: Since a much larger clone is just one base distant, this may be a read error. The rearrangement joins TRBV20-1 to TRBJ2-7, with a tentative D call TRBD2 (5 bases). CDR3 size: 13 residues. Per the germline V gene, CDR1 is DFQATT and CDR2 is SNEGSKA (reference sequence). The CDR3 bases are TGCATTGCTAGAGGACGGGACTCCTACGAGCAGTACTTC. It specifies CIARGRDSYEQYF.

This clonotype ranks as medium-sized. The chain couples TRBV6-1 to TRBJ2-7, with a tentative D call TRBD1 (5 bases). The CDR3 contains 12 residues. V was shortened by 6 bases and J by 9 bases, with 15 bases between the two germline ends. CDR1 is MNHNS and CDR2 is SASEGT in the germline V gene. The CDR3, as DNA: TGTGCCAGCAGGTCAACAGGTTACTCGCAGTACTTC. Translating gives CASRSTGYSQYF.

This clonotype was counted ten times or more. V usage is TRBV7-2 and J usage is TRBJ1-2; D might be TRBD1 (5 bases). The CDR3 sequence is 15 residues long. V was trimmed by 5 bases and J by 5 bases, leaving 18 bases between them. The germline CDR1 and CDR2 sequences are SGHTA and FQGNSA. The DNA of the CDR3 is TGTGCCAGCAGCGCACAAACCGGGACGGGATATGGCTACACCTTC. Amino acids: CASSAQTGTGYGYTF.

Comments on this clonotype: A read error may explain this, as a much larger clone is one base away. V is TRBV11-3 and J is TRBJ2-7, with D possibly being TRBD1 (5 bases). The V end was cut by 5 bases, the J end by 1 base, with 12 bases between. This CDR3 is 14 amino acids long. Germline V gene lookup returns CDR1 SGHNT and CDR2 YENEEA. Here the CDR3 DNA reads TGTGCCAGCAGCGTTGGAAGGGGTTCCTACGAGCAGTACTTC. Amino acids: CASSVGRGSYEQYF.

The J gene is TRBJ2-5, the V gene TRBV27; TRBD1 matches 11 bases. The CDR3 totals 16 residues. Germline V lookup: CDR1 MNHEY, CDR2 SMNVEV (reference sequence). Losses at the gene ends were 5 bases for V and 5 bases for J; bases not matched to a gene: 10. The CDR3 spells CASSRKRTGGLETQYF. The CDR3 nucleotides are TGTGCCAGCAGTCGAAAACGGACAGGGGGCCTGGAGACCCAGTACTTC.

On this clonotype itself: A much larger clone differs from this one at a single base, so this may be a read error. The chain couples TRBV19 to TRBJ2-1; 9 bases map to TRBD2. Germline-derived CDR1 and CDR2 are LNHDA and SQIVND (reference sequence). V lost 7 bases, J lost 6 bases, and 7 bases stayed unmatched. The CDR3 contains 14 residues. The CDR3 nucleotides are TGTGCCAGTAATCGCGGGGGGGGACGCAATGAGCAGTTCTTC. This encodes CASNRGGGRNEQFF.

There are a few counts of this clonotype. V is TRBV6-4 and J is TRBJ2-1, with 11 bases fitting TRBD2. Germline trimming cut 5 bases from V and 10 bases from J; bases unmatched to any gene: 10. Germline V gene sequence: CDR1 MRHNA, CDR2 SNTAGT. The CDR3 extends over 15 amino acids. Written as DNA, the CDR3 is TGTGCCAGCAGTTACCTTAGCGGGGGGGCCGGGGAGCAGTTCTTC. It translates to CASSYLSGGAGEQFF.

This clonotype was recorded many times. This rearrangement joins TRBV9 to TRBJ2-3; TRBD2 matches 9 bases. CDR3 length: 16 residues. CDR1 is SGDLS, CDR2 YYNGEE, per germline. The V segment lost 4 bases and the J segment 0 bases; nucleotides outside the gene matches: 6. The CDR3 loop reads CASSIGLAPSTDTQYF. The DNA of the CDR3 is TGTGCCAGCAGCATCGGACTAGCGCCTAGCACAGATACGCAGTATTTT.

This clonotype was seen ten or more times. In DNA, the CDR3 is TGTGCCAGCAGCCCCGGACAAGCGACTCTCACAGATACGCAGTATTTT. It encodes CASSPGQATLTDTQYF. This chain joins TRBV7-2 and TRBJ2-3; D might be TRBD1 (5 bases). The CDR3 covers 16 residues. Trimming stripped 5 bases from V and 2 bases from J, with 17 bases between. CDR1 and CDR2 from the germline V gene are SGHTA and FQGNSA.

In this sample, this clonotype turned up many times. The chain has TRBV2 and TRBJ1-1; D might be TRBD1 (5 bases). Per the germline V gene, CDR1 is SNHLY and CDR2 is FYNNEI. CDR3 length equals 14 residues. The germline V and J ends were trimmed by 6 bases and 0 bases, with 11 bases remaining between them. CDR3 sequence: CASSRAGVNTEAFF. CDR3 bases: TGTGCCAGCAGCCGCGCGGGGGTGAACACTGAAGCTTTCTTT.

As concerns this clonotype: This could be a read error, since a much larger clone is one nucleotide away. The V call is TRBV14, the J call TRBJ2-1; 11 bases match TRBD2. Looked up from germline, CDR1 is SGHDN and CDR2 is FVKESK. The CDR3 runs 15 residues. The CDR3 sequence is CANSHGTSGVREQFF. Here the CDR3 DNA reads TGTGCCAACAGCCACGGGACTAGCGGCGTCCGGGAGCAGTTCTTC.